This entry features one T cell receptor (beta chain) sequence. Its cognate antigen is unknown. This sample was included in a study of CD8 T cells in ankylosing spondylitis. Study outcomes and limitations: Within ankylosing spondylitis blood, a TCR beta motif made up of under 10 highly homologous variants appeared to be characteristic.

The CDR3 sequence is 17 residues long. V gave up 4 bases and J gave up 0 bases, with 13 bases separating them. Germline V CDR1 and CDR2: MGHRA, YSYEKL. A quantitative 5'-RACE method, one with molecular barcodes, was used to make TCR beta libraries. In TCRdb, the 5' RACE reads were re-called with MiXCR into one record per CDR3 protein. The sample records over 700,000 distinct CDR3 sequences, around a fifth being singletons. The sequencing input was blood, either unsorted or a sorted T cell fraction (not recorded which). The genes are TRBV4-1 and TRBJ2-6; D not resolved. This clonotype originated in a male donor with ankylosing spondylitis. CDR3 loop: CASSPYSLPSGANVLTF. Written as DNA, the CDR3 is TGCGCCAGCAGCCCTTATAGTCTTCCCTCTGGGGCCAACGTCCTGACTTTC.